Each of the 8 T cell receptor beta chains below was sequenced from the same sample in a study of T-cell reconstitution after alpha-beta-depleted transplantation in children. Preparation of the TCRbeta library involved a method that used unique molecular identifiers. One entry per CDR3 protein, called by TCRdb with MiXCR from the PCR reads. The sample yields 480,000 or so distinct CDR3 sequences, approximately 10% seen once. Sequenced here: PBMCs, sampled before TCRalphabeta/CD19-depleted stem cell transplant. The receptors here all came from a child aged 2-15 years with inherited bone marrow failure, due to receive a stem cell transplant.

This chain connects TRBV6-5 to TRBJ2-7; 9 bases are a match to TRBD2. CDR1 and CDR2 (germline): MNHEY, SVGAGI. Unmatched junction bases numbered 10, after V lost 4 bases and J lost 0 bases. The CDR3 is 17 residues long. The CDR3 loop is CASSSGLAGLSSYEQYF. The CDR3 DNA reads TGTGCCAGCAGTTCTGGGCTAGCGGGGCTAAGCTCCTACGAGCAGTACTTC.

This clonotype was seen ten or more times. The gene calls are TRBV12-3 or TRBV12-4 and TRBJ2-3; 8 positions match TRBD1. V shed 5 bases and J 2 bases; nucleotides not matched to a gene: 6. The CDR3 has 15 residues. CDR3: CASSPGQVHTDTQYF. The DNA of the CDR3 is TGTGCCAGCAGTCCGGGACAGGTCCACACAGATACGCAGTATTTT.

V usage is TRBV30 and J usage is TRBJ1-1; D remains unclear. V was cut by 2 bases and J by 5 bases, with 6 bases left in between. Germline assignment: CDR1 GTSNPN and CDR2 SVGIG (reference sequence). The CDR3 spans 11 residues. As DNA, the CDR3 is TGTGCCTGGAGTTTTGGAACTGAAGCTTTCTTT. Its translation: CAWSFGTEAFF.

This clonotype was counted ten times or more. This chain links TRBV28 with TRBJ2-7, with TRBD2 matching over 11 bases. The germline V gene has CDR1 MDHEN and CDR2 SYDVKM. The V and J ends lost 5 bases and 5 bases, in that order; junction bases with no gene match: 2. The CDR3 has 13 amino acids. CDR3 nucleotides: TGTGCCAGCAGTCGACTAGCGGGGAACGAGCAGTACTTC. Translated: CASSRLAGNEQYF.

This clonotype showed up many times. The chain combines TRBV3-1 with TRBJ2-5, with 7 bases identical to TRBD2. V dropped 1 base and J dropped 5; count of bases not matched to a gene: 10. The CDR3 runs to 16 residues. Germline CDR1 is LGHDT and CDR2 is YNNKEL (reference sequence). The CDR3 coding sequence is TGTGCCAGCAGCCAAGTTAGGTCTAGCGGAGGGGAGACCCAGTACTTC. This encodes CASSQVRSSGGETQYF.

The table lists this clonotype with a few counts. The rearrangement uses TRBV27 and TRBJ2-7, with a tentative D call TRBD2 (6 bases). In germline, CDR1 is MNHEY, CDR2 SMNVEV (reference sequence). The CDR3 extends over 18 amino acids. V lost 0 bases to trimming and J lost 3 bases, with 21 bases between them. CDR3 bases: TGTGCCAGCAGTTTATCCCCCCCGGGGGTCCCCCTCTACTACGAGCAGTACTTC. Protein sequence: CASSLSPPGVPLYYEQYF.

This clonotype was seen at least ten times. The rearrangement uses TRBV7-9 and TRBJ2-5, with a weak D call TRBD1 (5 bases). Germline lookup yields CDR1 SEHNR and CDR2 FQNEAQ (reference sequence). The CDR3 extends over 12 amino acids. Deletions cut 5 bases from V and 7 bases from J, with 11 bases between. The CDR3 DNA reads TGTGCCAGCAGCAGGCGACAGTGGACCCAGTACTTC. Its protein product is CASSRRQWTQYF.

About this clonotype: This could be a read error, since a much larger clone is one nucleotide away. The gene calls are TRBV12-3 or TRBV12-4 and TRBJ2-5, with TRBD2 matching 12 bases. The CDR3 contains 16 residues. CDR3 residues: CASSDYLAGGGETRYF. CDR3 nucleotide sequence: TGTGCCAGCAGCGACTATCTAGCGGGAGGGGGAGAGACCCGGTACTTC.